These 13 T cell receptor beta chains came from one sample sequenced in a study of regulatory T cells in long-lasting Graves disease. iRepertoire HTBI primers and Arm-PCR of CDR3 regions built TCR beta libraries. MiXCR, applied by TCRdb to the multiplex PCR reads, yields one record per CDR3 protein. The table shows fewer than 550,000 distinct CDR3 sequences, with about 16% occurring only once. Stated time point: newly diagnosed GD, antithyroid drugs for less than 3 months. There was RNA extracted from PBMCs, and the TCR library was made from it. These data were likewise used in another study, on T cells in Graves' hyperthyroidism and ophthalmopathy.

Sequencing used peripheral blood mononuclear cells (PBMCs), obtained at new diagnosis, from a patient treated with antithyroid drugs. The receptors were gathered from a woman in her forties or fifties with Graves disease.

This clonotype was seen a few times. The gene calls are TRBV29-1 and TRBJ1-1, with TRBD1 as a possible D gene (5 bases). V gave up 6 bases and J gave up 8 bases, with 19 bases separating them. CDR1 and CDR2 from the germline V gene are SQVTM and ANQGSEA. This CDR3 spans 13 amino acids. The CDR3, as DNA: TGCAGCGTCAGATTGACAGCCCTCGGGGAAGCTTTCTTT. Amino acid sequence: CSVRLTALGEAFF.

In this sample, this clonotype turned up many times. The chain carries TRBV20-1 and TRBJ2-1; no clear D. Trimming shortened V by 5 bases and J by 5 bases, and 1 base separated the two germline ends. The CDR3 runs 9 residues. Germline CDR1 DFQATT, CDR2 SNEGSKA (reference sequence). The CDR3: CSADNEQFF. In nucleotides, the CDR3 is TGCAGTGCTGACAATGAGCAGTTCTTC.

This clonotype was found many times. The chain combines TRBV7-9 with TRBJ2-7; D tentatively fits TRBD1 or TRBD2 (5 bases each). CDR1 is SEHNR, CDR2 FQNEAQ, per germline (reference sequence). This CDR3 spans 17 amino acids. V was shortened by 5 bases and J by 3 bases, with 23 bases between the two germline ends. The CDR3 here is CASSLPRGSDGYYEQYF. Written as DNA, the CDR3 is TGTGCCAGCAGCCTCCCTCGGGGCTCGGACGGCTACTACGAGCAGTACTTC.

This clonotype was seen ten or more times. This chain uses TRBV5-1 with TRBJ1-5; D unresolved. CDR3 length equals 15 residues. The germline gives CDR1 SGHRS, CDR2 YFSETQ. Between the trimmed V and J ends, which lost 0 bases and 1 base, there was a span of 8 bases. The CDR3 coding sequence is TGCGCCAGCAGCTTGGGATACGGAAGCAATCAGCCCCAGCATTTT. Translation gives CASSLGYGSNQPQHF.

This clonotype was counted many times. The V and J genes are TRBV11-3 and TRBJ2-7, with D possibly matching TRBD1 (7 bases). This CDR3 region has 15 residues. V shed 0 bases and J shed 5 bases, with 14 bases lying between them. In germline, CDR1 is SGHNT, CDR2 YENEEA. In DNA form, the CDR3 reads TGTGCCAGCAGCTTAGACTTCGGCAGGGGGGACGAGCAGTACTTC. Translating it yields CASSLDFGRGDEQYF.

The chain employs TRBV6-1 and TRBJ1-2; D unclear. V was cut by 8 bases and J by 8 bases, with 9 bases left in between. Germline CDR1 and CDR2: MNHNS and SASEGT. The CDR3 runs 10 residues. This CDR3 reads CASLRLGYTF. The CDR3 DNA sequence: TGTGCCAGCCTCCGGTTAGGCTACACCTTC.

This clonotype was seen repeatedly, ten times or more. The chain carries TRBV11-2 and TRBJ1-1; D might be TRBD1 (5 bases). The germline V and J ends were trimmed by 2 bases and 3 bases, with 10 bases remaining between them. The CDR3 sequence is 14 residues long. The germline CDR1 and CDR2 sequences are SGHAT and FQNNGV. CDR3 amino acids: CASSLSGEYTEAFF. CDR3 coding DNA: TGTGCCAGCAGCTTATCGGGGGAGTACACTGAAGCTTTCTTT.

A few counts support this clonotype. The rearrangement uses TRBV20-1 and TRBJ1-2, with D maybe TRBD1 (6 bases). V was trimmed by 0 bases and J by 4 bases, leaving 15 bases between them. Per the germline V gene, CDR1 is DFQATT and CDR2 is SNEGSKA (reference sequence). The CDR3 loop spans 15 amino acids. CDR3: CSARESPGGGYGYTF. The CDR3 DNA reads TGCAGTGCTAGAGAGTCACCGGGAGGGGGCTATGGCTACACCTTC.

This clonotype occurred many times. The chain joins TRBV12-5 to TRBJ1-1; D ambiguous. Germline CDR1 reads LGHNT; CDR2 reads FRNRAP. V lost 6 bases and J 3 bases, leaving 11 bases between the germline ends. The CDR3 has 13 amino acids. CDR3 bases: TGTGCTAGTGGCCAGGAGGGAGACACTGAAGCTTTCTTT. This codes for CASGQEGDTEAFF.

V usage is TRBV27 and J usage is TRBJ1-6, with D possibly TRBD1 on 5 matching bases. The CDR3 extends over 15 amino acids. Trimming removed 2 bases from V and 7 bases from J, with 12 bases in between. Germline CDR1 reads MNHEY; CDR2 reads SMNVEV (reference sequence). The chain's CDR3 is CASSLKGIENSPLHF. DNA for the CDR3: TGTGCCAGCAGTTTAAAGGGGATCGAAAATTCACCCCTCCACTTT.

This clonotype was picked up a small number of times. V usage is TRBV19 and J usage is TRBJ1-5; the D gene is possibly TRBD1 (6 bases). There are 16 residues in the CDR3. Trimming shortened V by 5 bases and J by 2 bases, and 16 bases separated the two germline ends. The V gene's germline CDR1 is LNHDA and CDR2 SQIVND (reference sequence). The CDR3 DNA is TGTGCCAGTAGTTTCGCGGGGGGGCAAGGCAATCAGCCCCAGCATTTT. Protein sequence: CASSFAGGQGNQPQHF.

Many counts were recorded for this clonotype. This CDR3 is CASRGTVGEAFF. The DNA for the CDR3 is TGCGCCAGCAGGGGGACAGTGGGTGAAGCTTTCTTT. V usage is TRBV10-2 and J usage is TRBJ1-1; 7 nucleotides match TRBD1. The V and J ends lost 6 bases and 7 bases, in that order; junction bases with no gene match: 5. The germline CDR1 and CDR2 sequences are WSHSY and SAAADI. This CDR3 has 12 amino acids.

This clonotype has more than one count but fewer than ten. V is TRBV7-8 and J is TRBJ2-3, with 14 bases identical to TRBD2. This CDR3 has 19 amino acids. The trim removed 5 bases at V and 2 bases at J, leaving 12 bases unmatched. Germline values: CDR1 SGHVS, CDR2 FQNEAQ. In DNA, the CDR3 is TGTGCCAGCAGCAGTCGGATCCCGGGACTAGCGGGGGCCACAGATACGCAGTATTTT. This encodes CASSSRIPGLAGATDTQYF.